This T cell receptor beta chain is drawn from a study of cytomegalovirus exposure and HLA in healthy donors. Primers for the PCR totalled 60 Vbeta and 13 Jbeta. The method was immunoSEQ multiplex PCR; TCRdb's version includes in-frame clones alone and lacks a portion of them. The sample has 95,000 to 130,000 clones; under 85% are singletons. Germline CDR1 and CDR2: SGHNT and YYREEE (reference sequence). V was cut by 2 bases and J by 1 base, with 10 bases left in between. The CDR3 covers 14 residues. The chain uses TRBV5-4 and TRBJ2-7, with a possible D match to TRBD2 (5 bases). The sequence was obtained from a young woman in good health and CMV-seronegative. Sequences were obtained from PBMCs. The CDR3 protein is CASSFGPGSYEQYF. The CDR3 bases are TGTGCCAGCAGCTTTGGACCGGGATCCTACGAGCAGTACTTC.